The rows below give T cell receptor beta chains drawn from one sample of a study of blood T cell repertoires in COVID-19. Sequencing used immunoSEQ multiplex PCR; TCRdb keeps in-frame clones, though not all of them. The profile covers 60,000 to 75,000 clones, with approximately 90% appearing a single time and around 1.5% taken by the ten largest. Sequenced: peripheral blood. The receptors were sampled from a human donor in a cohort sampled during active COVID-19. The CDR3 runs from the conserved cysteine through the conserved F or W. Fields, in order: CDR3 DNA, CDR3 protein, D gene, V gene, clone size, J gene. D genes are given only for firm matches. Expanded clones are given a class, and other clones once, few, many or no size at all.

CDR3nt: TGTGCCAGCAGTGAGGACAGGTTCTATGGCTACACCTTC; CDR3aa: CASSEDRFYGYTF; d_gene: TRBD1; v_gene: TRBV25-1; abundance: NA; j_gene: TRBJ1-2
CDR3nt: TGTGCCAGCAGTTACTCCCAGCGCGGGGGCTACCCCTACGAGCAGTACTTC; CDR3aa: CASSYSQRGGYPYEQYF; d_gene: NA; v_gene: TRBV6-2/TRBV6-3; abundance: few; j_gene: TRBJ2-7
CDR3nt: TGTGCCACACGGACAGACACAGATACGCAGTATTTT; CDR3aa: CATRTDTDTQYF; d_gene: NA; v_gene: TRBV2; abundance: NA; j_gene: TRBJ2-3
CDR3nt: TGTGCCAGCAGCCATATTGACAGGGCCCCCTACAATGAGCAGTTCTTC; CDR3aa: CASSHIDRAPYNEQFF; d_gene: TRBD1; v_gene: TRBV3-1/TRBV3-2; abundance: NA; j_gene: TRBJ2-1
CDR3nt: TGTGCCAGCAGCTTGGTTCCCAGTGGTGCCAAAGAGACCCAGTACTTC; CDR3aa: CASSLVPSGAKETQYF; d_gene: NA; v_gene: TRBV5-6; abundance: NA; j_gene: TRBJ2-5
CDR3nt: TGCGCCAGCAGCCAAGCCTGGACTAGTTCCTACAATGAGCAGTTCTTC; CDR3aa: CASSQAWTSSYNEQFF; d_gene: TRBD2; v_gene: TRBV4-1; abundance: NA; j_gene: TRBJ2-1
CDR3nt: TGTGCCAGCAGATGGAGGGGACTGACTGATGGCTACACCTTC; CDR3aa: CASRWRGLTDGYTF; d_gene: NA; v_gene: TRBV13; abundance: NA; j_gene: TRBJ1-2
CDR3nt: TGTGCCAGTAGGGGCAGTATGGAGACCCAGTACTTC; CDR3aa: CASRGSMETQYF; d_gene: NA; v_gene: TRBV19; abundance: NA; j_gene: TRBJ2-5
CDR3nt: TGTGCCAGCAGTGATGGACAGGGTCGGCCCCAGCATTTT; CDR3aa: CASSDGQGRPQHF; d_gene: TRBD1; v_gene: TRBV6-1; abundance: once; j_gene: TRBJ1-5
CDR3nt: TGCGCCAGCAGCTCGTCCGGGGGGGCCTGGGAGCAGTACTTC; CDR3aa: CASSSSGGAWEQYF; d_gene: TRBD2; v_gene: TRBV5-1; abundance: NA; j_gene: TRBJ2-7
CDR3nt: TGTGCCAGCACGCGGGGAACGAAGACACCCCTCCACTTT; CDR3aa: CASTRGTKTPLHF; d_gene: NA; v_gene: TRBV12-3/TRBV12-4; abundance: NA; j_gene: TRBJ1-6
CDR3nt: TGTGCCAGCAGCGACAGGGGGCGATCCGGCCATGAGCAGTTCTTC; CDR3aa: CASSDRGRSGHEQFF; d_gene: TRBD1; v_gene: TRBV11-2; abundance: once; j_gene: TRBJ2-1
CDR3nt: TGTGCCAGCAGCCAGCTAGCGGGGGATACGCAGTATTTT; CDR3aa: CASSQLAGDTQYF; d_gene: TRBD2; v_gene: TRBV3-1/TRBV3-2; abundance: NA; j_gene: TRBJ2-3
CDR3nt: TGTGCCAGCGGGGCTCAGCCCCAGCATTTT; CDR3aa: CASGAQPQHF; d_gene: NA; v_gene: TRBV6-6; abundance: NA; j_gene: TRBJ1-5
CDR3nt: TGTGCCAGCAGTGAAGATTGGGCTCCCTACGAGCAGTACTTC; CDR3aa: CASSEDWAPYEQYF; d_gene: NA; v_gene: TRBV6-1; abundance: NA; j_gene: TRBJ2-7
CDR3nt: TGTGCCAGCAGTGACTCCCCCGGACAGGGAAGCAATGAGCAGTTCTTC; CDR3aa: CASSDSPGQGSNEQFF; d_gene: TRBD1; v_gene: TRBV6-4; abundance: NA; j_gene: TRBJ2-1
CDR3nt: TGTGCCAGCAGCTTGGGGACAGAGACCTACGAGCAGTACTTC; CDR3aa: CASSLGTETYEQYF; d_gene: TRBD1; v_gene: TRBV7-2; abundance: NA; j_gene: TRBJ2-7
CDR3nt: TGTGCCAGCAGCGTATCGGCGGTCACTGAAGCTTTCTTT; CDR3aa: CASSVSAVTEAFF; d_gene: NA; v_gene: TRBV9; abundance: NA; j_gene: TRBJ1-1
CDR3nt: TGTGCCAGCAGCTTGTACGGGGCTAGCGGGAGGGCCTGGGGCACAGATACGCAGTATTTT; CDR3aa: CASSLYGASGRAWGTDTQYF; d_gene: TRBD2; v_gene: TRBV5-4; abundance: NA; j_gene: TRBJ2-3
CDR3nt: TGTGCCAGTAGTACACAGGCTACTGTCGAGCAGTTCTTC; CDR3aa: CASSTQATVEQFF; d_gene: NA; v_gene: TRBV19; abundance: few; j_gene: TRBJ2-1
CDR3nt: TGCGCCAGCAGCCGAGGACAGGGGCAAGAGACCCAGTACTTC; CDR3aa: CASSRGQGQETQYF; d_gene: TRBD1; v_gene: TRBV5-1; abundance: once; j_gene: TRBJ2-5
CDR3nt: TGTGCCAGCAGTCCTTACAGAACTGGAAACACCATATATTTT; CDR3aa: CASSPYRTGNTIYF; d_gene: NA; v_gene: TRBV6-5; abundance: NA; j_gene: TRBJ1-3
CDR3nt: TGTGCCAGCAGCTTAGTGTGGACTAGCGGGACCCCAGGTATATACAATGAGCAGTTCTTC; CDR3aa: CASSLVWTSGTPGIYNEQFF; d_gene: TRBD2; v_gene: TRBV11-3; abundance: NA; j_gene: TRBJ2-1
CDR3nt: TGTGCCAGCAGCCTAGGACAGGCCTTCACGCCCCAGCATTTT; CDR3aa: CASSLGQAFTPQHF; d_gene: TRBD1; v_gene: TRBV7-2; abundance: NA; j_gene: TRBJ1-5
CDR3nt: TGTGCCAGCACTCTGAGCATGAACACTGAAGCTTTCTTT; CDR3aa: CASTLSMNTEAFF; d_gene: NA; v_gene: TRBV6-5; abundance: NA; j_gene: TRBJ1-1
CDR3nt: TGTGCCAGCAGCCTCGGGGTACCAGATACGCAGTATTTT; CDR3aa: CASSLGVPDTQYF; d_gene: NA; v_gene: TRBV3-1/TRBV3-2; abundance: NA; j_gene: TRBJ2-3
CDR3nt: TGTGCCAGCAGCTTAGCAGGGGCAGTGAACACTGAAGCTTTCTTT; CDR3aa: CASSLAGAVNTEAFF; d_gene: NA; v_gene: TRBV7-2; abundance: NA; j_gene: TRBJ1-1
CDR3nt: TGTGCCAGCAGCTCGGACAGGGTGCACAATCAGCCCCAGCATTTT; CDR3aa: CASSSDRVHNQPQHF; d_gene: TRBD1; v_gene: TRBV7-9; abundance: NA; j_gene: TRBJ1-5
CDR3nt: TGTGCCAGTAGTACGGGTGGATCTGGGGCCAACGTCCTGACTTTC; CDR3aa: CASSTGGSGANVLTF; d_gene: NA; v_gene: TRBV19; abundance: NA; j_gene: TRBJ2-6
CDR3nt: TGCAGTGCTAGTCTACGCGGGAAGATCTCCTACAATGAGCAGTTCTTC; CDR3aa: CSASLRGKISYNEQFF; d_gene: NA; v_gene: TRBV20-1; abundance: NA; j_gene: TRBJ2-1
CDR3nt: TGTGCCAGCAGCTGGACAGGGGGTACGCAGTATTTT; CDR3aa: CASSWTGGTQYF; d_gene: TRBD1; v_gene: TRBV5-6; abundance: NA; j_gene: TRBJ2-3
CDR3nt: TGTGCCAGCAGCTACAGGATCACCGGGGAGCTGTTTTTT; CDR3aa: CASSYRITGELFF; d_gene: NA; v_gene: TRBV7-2; abundance: NA; j_gene: TRBJ2-2
CDR3nt: TGTGCCAGCAGCTTGGATAGGGGGCTAGGTGGCTACACCTTC; CDR3aa: CASSLDRGLGGYTF; d_gene: TRBD1; v_gene: TRBV5-4; abundance: few; j_gene: TRBJ1-2
CDR3nt: TGCGCCAGCAGCGCTAGCGGGATTAATTCCTACAATGAGCAGTTCTTC; CDR3aa: CASSASGINSYNEQFF; d_gene: TRBD2; v_gene: TRBV5-1; abundance: NA; j_gene: TRBJ2-1
CDR3nt: TGTGCCAGCAGTGACAAAGTGGAGGGGTACAATGAGCAGTTCTTC; CDR3aa: CASSDKVEGYNEQFF; d_gene: NA; v_gene: TRBV6-4; abundance: NA; j_gene: TRBJ2-1
CDR3nt: TGCGCCAGCAGCTTGGTTGCAGCGGGAGCCTTCTACAATGAGCAGTTCTTC; CDR3aa: CASSLVAAGAFYNEQFF; d_gene: TRBD2; v_gene: TRBV5-1; abundance: NA; j_gene: TRBJ2-1
CDR3nt: TGTGCCAGCAGCTCAGGGGGGAAAAGCAATCAGCCCCAGCATTTT; CDR3aa: CASSSGGKSNQPQHF; d_gene: TRBD1; v_gene: TRBV11-2; abundance: NA; j_gene: TRBJ1-5
CDR3nt: TGTGCCAGCTGTAACGGGAACACCATATATTTT; CDR3aa: CASCNGNTIYF; d_gene: NA; v_gene: TRBV6-5; abundance: NA; j_gene: TRBJ1-3
CDR3nt: TGTGCCAGCAGTACCCAGGGGGTTCAGCCCCAGCATTTT; CDR3aa: CASSTQGVQPQHF; d_gene: TRBD1; v_gene: TRBV6-5; abundance: NA; j_gene: TRBJ1-5
CDR3nt: TGTGCCAGCAGATATTCCGGGACAGCATATGGCTACACCTTC; CDR3aa: CASRYSGTAYGYTF; d_gene: TRBD1; v_gene: TRBV6-5; abundance: NA; j_gene: TRBJ1-2
CDR3nt: TGTGCCAGCAGCCAAGAAGGGAGTAGGGAGCAGTTCTTC; CDR3aa: CASSQEGSREQFF; d_gene: NA; v_gene: TRBV4-2; abundance: few; j_gene: TRBJ2-1
CDR3nt: TGTGCCAGCAGCCCTGAGCAGAGGGCTTTCTTT; CDR3aa: CASSPEQRAFF; d_gene: NA; v_gene: TRBV28; abundance: NA; j_gene: TRBJ1-1
CDR3nt: TGTGCCAGCAGCAAGGAACAGTACAATCAGCCCCAGCATTTT; CDR3aa: CASSKEQYNQPQHF; d_gene: NA; v_gene: TRBV6-5; abundance: few; j_gene: TRBJ1-5
CDR3nt: TGTGCCAGCAGCTCCGGGACAGGGATGAACACTGAAGCTTTCTTT; CDR3aa: CASSSGTGMNTEAFF; d_gene: TRBD1; v_gene: TRBV7-9; abundance: NA; j_gene: TRBJ1-1
CDR3nt: TGTGCCACCAGCAGAGATCCAGGGGAGGGTTACGAGCAGTACTTC; CDR3aa: CATSRDPGEGYEQYF; d_gene: NA; v_gene: TRBV15; abundance: once; j_gene: TRBJ2-7
CDR3nt: TGCGCCAGCAGCCCTGGACTAGCGGGAGTATCCTACGAGCAGTACTTC; CDR3aa: CASSPGLAGVSYEQYF; d_gene: TRBD2; v_gene: TRBV5-1; abundance: NA; j_gene: TRBJ2-7
CDR3nt: TGTGCCAGCAGTCCCTCCACAGGAGTCTATGGCTACACCTTC; CDR3aa: CASSPSTGVYGYTF; d_gene: NA; v_gene: TRBV28; abundance: NA; j_gene: TRBJ1-2
CDR3nt: TGTGCCAGTGGCTCGGGGGCGGGAGCCGCCTACGAGCAGTACTTC; CDR3aa: CASGSGAGAAYEQYF; d_gene: NA; v_gene: TRBV4-2; abundance: NA; j_gene: TRBJ2-7
CDR3nt: TGTGCCAGCAGTGAATCTACTAGCCACGTATACAATGAGCAGTTCTTC; CDR3aa: CASSESTSHVYNEQFF; d_gene: NA; v_gene: TRBV25-1; abundance: NA; j_gene: TRBJ2-1
CDR3nt: TGTGCCAGCAGTGAAGTTCTAGCGGGAACCGGGGAGCTGTTTTTT; CDR3aa: CASSEVLAGTGELFF; d_gene: TRBD2; v_gene: TRBV6-1; abundance: few; j_gene: TRBJ2-2
CDR3nt: TGTGCCAGCAGCGCTCCCAGAGGAACTAGCGCCCACGCTCCCTACAATGAGCAGTTCTTC; CDR3aa: CASSAPRGTSAHAPYNEQFF; d_gene: TRBD2; v_gene: TRBV9; abundance: NA; j_gene: TRBJ2-1
CDR3nt: TGTGCCAGCAGTGGACCGGACAGGGAAGAGACCCAGTACTTC; CDR3aa: CASSGPDREETQYF; d_gene: TRBD1; v_gene: TRBV2; abundance: NA; j_gene: TRBJ2-5
CDR3nt: TGTGCCAGCAGCTTCGGGTGGACCGAGGGTGAGCAGTTCTTC; CDR3aa: CASSFGWTEGEQFF; d_gene: NA; v_gene: TRBV7-9; abundance: NA; j_gene: TRBJ2-1
CDR3nt: TGCGCCAGCAGCCAAGATGGTAGCTATGGCTACACCTTC; CDR3aa: CASSQDGSYGYTF; d_gene: NA; v_gene: TRBV4-1; abundance: NA; j_gene: TRBJ1-2
CDR3nt: TGTGCCAGCAGTTCCCCCTTCGCACTGTACTCTGGAAACACCATATATTTT; CDR3aa: CASSSPFALYSGNTIYF; d_gene: NA; v_gene: TRBV28; abundance: NA; j_gene: TRBJ1-3
CDR3nt: TGTGCCAGCCGGACAGGGCCAGGCGAGCAGTACTTC; CDR3aa: CASRTGPGEQYF; d_gene: TRBD1; v_gene: TRBV6-5; abundance: NA; j_gene: TRBJ2-7
CDR3nt: TGTGCCAGCAGCCCCAGAGCACTAACCACAGATACGCAGTATTTT; CDR3aa: CASSPRALTTDTQYF; d_gene: NA; v_gene: TRBV3-1/TRBV3-2; abundance: NA; j_gene: TRBJ2-3